This TCR beta chain was captured by sequencing in a study of shared clonotypes between healthy human individuals. Study findings and constraints: Richness estimates generally favored naive over memory subsets. It was the non-shared clonotypes that had lower generation probabilities than clonotypes shared by all four donors.

Germline V gene sequence: CDR1 SGHAT, CDR2 FQNNGV. The CDR3 is made up of 15 amino acids. The trim removed 1 base at V and 3 bases at J, leaving 6 bases unmatched. Repertoires were generated with immunoSEQ multiplex PCR, while TCRdb's copy carries only in-frame clones and drops some. The table has 1 million to 1.3 million clones, about 80% seen once. This clone showed up many times. No antigen is known for it. Researchers partitioned CD4+ cells into CD45RA+ naive and CD45RA-negative memory subsets. The sequenced sample consisted of memory CD4+ T cells from PBMCs. The subset denotes: CD45RA-negative fraction. The V call is TRBV11-2, the J call TRBJ2-7; 7 nucleotides match TRBD2. The TCR comes from a man between 18 and 35 years old in good health. Some clones in this sample may be carry-over from other donors' samples. The CDR3, as DNA: TGTGCCAGCAGCTTAGCCCGGGAGGCGAGCTACGAGCAGTACTTC. It is translated as CASSLAREASYEQYF.